This is a list of T cell receptor beta chains from one sample in a study of cytomegalovirus exposure and HLA in healthy donors. TCRdb keeps only in-frame clones here, not all; method: immunoSEQ multiplex PCR. This sample carries 65,000 to 85,000 clones, roughly 70% of them seen once, and the ten largest clones take 4% to 5%. Sequencing was carried out using PBMCs. Receptors originate from a man aged 60-69 years in good health and CMV-seropositive. Each CDR3 is given with its conserved first and last residue. The D gene is left open where the match is weak. Size is omitted from some rows. Given values are once, few, many or a class for expanded clones.

few | TRBJ1-4 | TRBV9 | . | TGTGCCAGCAGCCGCTTAGGGGAGGATGAAAAACTGTTTTTT | CASSRLGEDEKLFF
. | TRBJ2-3 | TRBV5-1 | . | TGCGCCAGCAGCTTGATAGGGGGTAGGGCAGATACGCAGTATTTT | CASSLIGGRADTQYF
. | TRBJ2-1 | TRBV5-4 | TRBD2 | TGTGCCAGCAGCTTGTCTGGGAGGGCCTATGACAATGAGCAGTTCTTC | CASSLSGRAYDNEQFF
few | TRBJ2-3 | TRBV5-6 | . | TGTGCCAGCAGCTTGGAATGGGAGATAGATACGCAGTATTTT | CASSLEWEIDTQYF
few | TRBJ2-3 | TRBV28 | . | TGTGCCAGCTCTGGGAGAGATACGCAGTATTTT | CASSGRDTQYF
. | TRBJ2-1 | TRBV10-3 | . | TGTGCCATCAGTGAGTCGGGCAGCCATAGCTCCTACAATGAGCAGTTCTTC | CAISESGSHSSYNEQFF
. | TRBJ1-5 | TRBV27 | . | TGTGCCAGCAGTTTAAGTCAGACAGGAGGTCAGCCCCAGCATTTT | CASSLSQTGGQPQHF
. | TRBJ2-1 | TRBV7-9 | TRBD2 | TGTTCCAGCAGCTATCTAGCGGGATACAATGAGCAGTTCTTC | CSSSYLAGYNEQFF
. | TRBJ2-3 | TRBV6-5 | . | TGTGCCAGCAGTGAAGCAGGCGGGGATACGCAGTATTTT | CASSEAGGDTQYF
. | TRBJ1-2 | TRBV30 | TRBD1 | TGTGCCGGGTGGACAGGAGCTAACTATGGCTACACCTTC | CAGWTGANYGYTF
. | TRBJ2-2 | TRBV27 | TRBD1 | TGTGCCAGCAGTTTATCCCGGACAGGGATGAACACCGGGGAGCTGTTTTTT | CASSLSRTGMNTGELFF
few | TRBJ2-1 | TRBV19 | . | TGTGCCAGTAATATGGGGCGAGCCTATGAGCAGTTCTTC | CASNMGRAYEQFF
. | TRBJ1-2 | TRBV7-9 | TRBD1 | TGTGCCAGCAGCTCCTACAGGGGACATGAAGCTAACTATGGCTACACCTTC | CASSSYRGHEANYGYTF
. | TRBJ2-7 | TRBV18 | . | TGTGCCAGCTCACCACCGGCAGGGCTCGAGCAGTACTTC | CASSPPAGLEQYF